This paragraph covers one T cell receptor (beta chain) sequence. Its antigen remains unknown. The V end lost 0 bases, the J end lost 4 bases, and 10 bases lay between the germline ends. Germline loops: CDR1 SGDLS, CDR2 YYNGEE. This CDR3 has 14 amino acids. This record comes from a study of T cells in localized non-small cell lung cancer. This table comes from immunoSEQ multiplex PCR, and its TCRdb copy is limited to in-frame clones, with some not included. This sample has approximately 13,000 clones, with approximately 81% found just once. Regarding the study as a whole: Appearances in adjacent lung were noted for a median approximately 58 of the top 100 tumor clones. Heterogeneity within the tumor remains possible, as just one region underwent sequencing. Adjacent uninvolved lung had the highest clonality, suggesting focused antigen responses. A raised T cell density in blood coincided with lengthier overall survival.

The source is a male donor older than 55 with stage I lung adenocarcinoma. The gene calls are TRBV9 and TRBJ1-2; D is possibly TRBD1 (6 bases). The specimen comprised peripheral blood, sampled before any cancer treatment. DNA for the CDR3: TGTGCCAGCAGCGTAGGCACAGGGTCCTATGGCTACACCTTC. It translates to CASSVGTGSYGYTF.